The entry that follows covers one T cell receptor (beta chain) sequence. These data come from a study of control samples from healthy donors and cancer patients. The germline CDR1 and CDR2 sequences are SEHNR and FQNEAQ (reference sequence). This CDR3 has 14 residues. V was shortened by 5 bases and J by 2 bases, with 13 bases between the two germline ends. Profiled with immunoSEQ multiplex PCR; TCRdb holds only in-frame clones, not every one. The table includes around 20,000 clones, roughly 80% detected once. The TCR was taken from a man older than 75 with head and neck cancer. The sequenced sample consisted of PBMCs. This chain joins TRBV7-9 and TRBJ2-7; D remains ambiguous. CDR3 DNA: TGTGCCAGCAGCCCCCCAGCAGACCCCTACGAGCAGTACTTC. Amino acid sequence: CASSPPADPYEQYF.